This T cell receptor beta chain was found in a study of CD8+ T cells in alopecia areata. Study-level results: The study also sequences resident alphabeta T cells of normal skin in scalp samples. Lesional scalp, notably in alopecia totalis/universalis, had clonality above that of normal scalp. Researchers reported that TCR sharing among patients proved less clear than in mice, possibly HLA-linked.

Sequencing relied on a cDNA template that was reverse transcribed from extracted RNA. The data were produced by immunoSEQ multiplex PCR, yet TCRdb's version contains in-frame clones alone and is incomplete. The top ten hold approximately 23% of the sample, which has about 110,000 clones, 45% to 60% seen once. Specimens obtained from alopecia areata patients comprised lesional scalp punch biopsies and peripheral blood. This CDR3 comprises 13 residues. V was trimmed by 0 bases and J by 1 base, leaving 7 bases between them. CDR1 SQVTM and CDR2 ANQGSEA come from the germline V gene. Points on this clone: Its cognate antigen is unknown.

The clonotype originates from a human donor with alopecia areata. The sequencing sample was made of NKG2D-low CD8+ T cells sorted from blood. V gene TRBV29-1 combines with J gene TRBJ2-7, with D uncertain. The CDR3 sequence: CSVEDLVSYEQYF. In nucleotides, the CDR3 is TGCAGCGTTGAAGATCTGGTGTCCTACGAGCAGTACTTC.